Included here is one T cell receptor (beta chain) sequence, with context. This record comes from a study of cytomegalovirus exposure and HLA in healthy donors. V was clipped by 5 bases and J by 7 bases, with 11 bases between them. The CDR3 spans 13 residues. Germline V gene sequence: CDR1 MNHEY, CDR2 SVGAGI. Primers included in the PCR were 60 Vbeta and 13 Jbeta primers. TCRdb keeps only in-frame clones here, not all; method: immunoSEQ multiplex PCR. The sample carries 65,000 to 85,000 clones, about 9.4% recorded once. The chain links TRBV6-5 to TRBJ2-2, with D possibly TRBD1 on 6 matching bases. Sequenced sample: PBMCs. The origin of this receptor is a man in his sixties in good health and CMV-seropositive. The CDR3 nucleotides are TGTGCCAGCAGTCCTACAGGGAGCGGGGAGCTGTTTTTT. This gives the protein CASSPTGSGELFF.